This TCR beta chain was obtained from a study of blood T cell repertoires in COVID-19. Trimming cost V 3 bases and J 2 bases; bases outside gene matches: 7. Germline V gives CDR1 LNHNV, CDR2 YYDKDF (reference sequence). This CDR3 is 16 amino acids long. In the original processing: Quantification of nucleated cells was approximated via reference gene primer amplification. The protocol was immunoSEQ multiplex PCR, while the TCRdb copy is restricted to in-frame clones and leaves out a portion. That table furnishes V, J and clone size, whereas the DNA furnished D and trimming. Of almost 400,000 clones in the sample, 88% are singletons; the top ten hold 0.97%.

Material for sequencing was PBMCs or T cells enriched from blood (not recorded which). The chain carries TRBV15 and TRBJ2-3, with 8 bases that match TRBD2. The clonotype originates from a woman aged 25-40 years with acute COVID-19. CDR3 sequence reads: CATSRGSGTVTDTQYF. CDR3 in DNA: TGTGCCACCAGCAGGGGTAGCGGGACGGTCACAGATACGCAGTATTTT.